The 27 T cell receptor beta chains below were found in one sample sequenced in a study of shared clonotypes between healthy human individuals. Sequencing was performed with immunoSEQ multiplex PCR; in TCRdb, only in-frame clones are kept and a portion is missing. The repertoire consists of 850,000 to 1,200,000 clones, with approximately 72% occurring once and the leading ten covering 1.2% to 1.5%. The material sequenced was memory CD4+ T cells sorted from blood. Subset meaning: CD45RA-negative fraction. The source of these receptors is a man aged 18 to 30 in good health.

The count of this clone is one. The CDR3 loop is CASSPGLKGETQYF. The CDR3 bases are TGTGCCAGCTCACCGGGGCTCAAGGGGGAGACCCAGTACTTC. The chain links TRBV18 to TRBJ2-5, with a possible D match to TRBD1 (5 bases). CDR1 is KGHSH and CDR2 is LQKENI in the germline V gene. The V and J ends lost 3 bases and 5 bases respectively, with 13 bases between them. This CDR3 has 14 residues.

In its sample, this clone was seen a few times. Other nucleotide sequences from this sample produce the same CDR3. The V call is TRBV6-6, the J call TRBJ1-2; the match to TRBD1 covers 9 bases. Looked up from germline, CDR1 is MNHNY and CDR2 is SVGAGI (reference sequence). The CDR3 totals 13 residues. The junction had 4 bases not matched to a gene; V was cut back by 6 bases and J by 5 bases. The CDR3 here is CASSQGTGYGYTF. CDR3 in DNA: TGTGCCAGCAGCCAAGGGACAGGGTATGGCTACACCTTC.

The chain is built from TRBV6-5 and TRBJ2-7; TRBD2 agrees at 11 bases. The CDR3 is 14 residues long. Looked up from germline, CDR1 is MNHEY and CDR2 is SVGAGI. V shed 5 bases and J 3 bases; nucleotides not matched to a gene: 3. Here the CDR3 DNA reads TGTGCCAGCAGTATGACTAGCGGGAACTACGAGCAGTACTTC. It is translated as CASSMTSGNYEQYF.

A single count supports this clone. This chain uses TRBV5-8 with TRBJ1-2; D uncertain. Germline CDR1 reads SGHTS; CDR2 reads YDEGEE. V lost 3 bases, J lost 0 bases, and 9 bases lay in between. The CDR3 has 14 residues. The CDR3 bases are TGTGCCAGCAGCTGGGGTCAAGCTAACTATGGCTACACCTTC. It yields the protein CASSWGQANYGYTF.

The table lists this clone with a count of one. The chain links TRBV5-1 to TRBJ2-7; TRBD1 agrees at 9 bases. This CDR3 contains 14 residues. The junction had 8 bases not matched to a gene; V was cut back by 3 bases and J by 7 bases. The germline CDR1 and CDR2 sequences are SGHRS and YFSETQ. Written as DNA, the CDR3 is TGCGCCAGCAGCTGGGGACAGGGCGGTATGGAGCAGTACTTC. Protein sequence: CASSWGQGGMEQYF.

The table lists this clone with a count of one. The chain couples TRBV13 to TRBJ2-7; D gene uncertain. The germline V and J ends were trimmed by 4 bases and 4 bases, with 5 bases remaining between them. Germline V gene sequence: CDR1 PRHDT, CDR2 FYEKMQ (reference sequence). The CDR3 length is 11 residues. In nucleotides, the CDR3 is TGTGCCAGCAGCTCTGGGTACGAGCAGTACTTC. It specifies CASSSGYEQYF.

The chain recombines TRBV7-2 with TRBJ2-1; TRBD1 might be the D (6 bases). The CDR3 consists of 15 residues. V was trimmed by 7 bases and J by 0 bases, leaving 13 bases between them. Germline CDR1 reads SGHTA; CDR2 reads FQGNSA. The chain's CDR3 is CASTRGRSSYNEQFF. The CDR3, as DNA: TGTGCCAGCACCAGGGGAAGGAGCTCCTACAATGAGCAGTTCTTC.

This clone was observed a handful of times. The chain joins TRBV10-3 to TRBJ1-5; 8 nucleotides match TRBD1. The CDR3 extends over 13 amino acids. J gave up 5 bases and V 9 bases, and 6 bases lay outside the gene matches. Germline V lookup: CDR1 ENHRY, CDR2 SYGVKD. The CDR3 DNA is TGTGCCATAAAGGGACAGGACGATCAGCCCCAGCATTTT. Translation: CAIKGQDDQPQHF.

V is TRBV7-2 and J is TRBJ2-7, with TRBD2 identical over 10 bases. Per germline, CDR1 SGHTA and CDR2 FQGNSA. The CDR3 runs 14 residues. V was clipped by 5 bases and J by 3 bases; unmatched bases: 4. This CDR3 is CASSDLAGVYEQYF. DNA for the CDR3: TGTGCCAGCAGCGATCTAGCGGGAGTCTACGAGCAGTACTTC.

This clone was picked up a small number of times. The gene calls are TRBV21-1 and TRBJ2-1. TRBV21-1 is given as a pseudogene. This CDR3 contains 15 residues. This CDR3 reads CASSRGLSSYNEQFF. The DNA of the CDR3 is TGTGCCAGCAGCCGGGGGCTAAGCTCCTACAATGAGCAGTTCTTC.

The chain carries TRBV19 and TRBJ1-5; possible D gene TRBD1, 5 bases. CDR1 LNHDA and CDR2 SQIVND come from the germline V gene (reference sequence). V was trimmed by 3 bases and J by 6 bases, leaving 15 bases between them. There are 15 residues in the CDR3. The CDR3 nucleotides are TGTGCCAGTAGTATTGCAGGCCTTGGGGGTCAGCCCCAGCATTTT. Protein sequence: CASSIAGLGGQPQHF.

A remark on this clone: Other DNA sequences of this sample code for an identical CDR3. This chain connects TRBV15 to TRBJ2-6; TRBD2 might be the D (6 bases). Germline V gives CDR1 LNHNV, CDR2 YYDKDF (reference sequence). Trimming removed 5 bases from V and 0 bases from J, with 8 bases in between. The CDR3 spans 15 residues. In DNA, the CDR3 is TGTGCCACCAGCCCCGGGGGCTCTGGGGCCAACGTCCTGACTTTC. It yields the protein CATSPGGSGANVLTF.

The rearrangement uses TRBV5-6 and TRBJ2-5; D is perhaps TRBD2 (5 bases). The CDR3 has 14 residues. V shed 0 bases and J shed 0 bases, with 6 bases lying between them. Per the germline V gene, CDR1 is SGHDT and CDR2 is YYEEEE. The CDR3 sequence: CASSLAGYQETQYF. The CDR3 DNA is TGTGCCAGCAGCTTGGCGGGGTACCAAGAGACCCAGTACTTC.

This clone came up many times. This rearrangement joins TRBV29-1 to TRBJ2-5; a weak D match, TRBD1 (6 bases). V shed 0 bases and J shed 4 bases, with 24 bases lying between them. CDR1 SQVTM and CDR2 ANQGSEA come from the germline V gene. This CDR3 is built from 18 residues. This chain's CDR3 is CSVEDGVCVWGRGETQYF. The CDR3 nucleotides read TGCAGCGTTGAAGATGGGGTATGTGTTTGGGGGCGCGGAGAGACCCAGTACTTC.

The chain carries TRBV4-2 and TRBJ2-5; 16 bases agree with TRBD2. V shed 4 bases and J 2 bases; nucleotides not matched to a gene: 4. The CDR3 extends over 17 amino acids. CDR1 LGHNA and CDR2 YNFKEQ come from the germline V gene. CDR3 loop: CASSPGLAGGEQETQYF. In nucleotides, the CDR3 is TGTGCCAGCAGCCCGGGACTAGCGGGGGGGGAACAAGAGACCCAGTACTTC.

The chain joins TRBV2 to TRBJ1-1; D is unresolved. Germline V lookup: CDR1 SNHLY, CDR2 FYNNEI. The CDR3 has 15 residues. Trimming shortened V by 2 bases and J by 5 bases, and 15 bases separated the two germline ends. DNA of the CDR3: TGTGCCAGCAGTGAATCGGCAGCTCAGTGGACTGAAGCTTTCTTT. As protein: CASSESAAQWTEAFF.

The chain combines TRBV25-1 with TRBJ2-3, with 9 bases identical to TRBD2. Germline-derived CDR1 and CDR2 are MGHDK and SYGVNS. J was trimmed by 2 bases and V by 3 bases; bases with no gene match: 9. The CDR3 length is 17 residues. The CDR3: CASSDPLAGAPTDTQYF. The CDR3 DNA reads TGTGCCAGCAGTGACCCTTTAGCGGGAGCCCCCACAGATACGCAGTATTTT.

This sequence joins TRBV27 and TRBJ2-1, with TRBD2 matching over 12 bases. V lost 5 bases to trimming and J lost 4 bases; unmatched junction nucleotides: 3. The CDR3 is 15 residues long. Germline V CDR1 and CDR2: MNHEY, SMNVEV (reference sequence). In DNA form, the CDR3 reads TGTGCCAGCAGTCGACTAGCGGGAGAGTACAATGAGCAGTTCTTC. Its protein is CASSRLAGEYNEQFF.

The chain carries TRBV5-1 and TRBJ2-5; no clear D gene. V lost 1 base, J lost 5 bases, and 12 bases lay in between. Germline V gives CDR1 SGHRS, CDR2 YFSETQ. This CDR3 comprises 14 residues. The CDR3 here is CASSLSLGGETQYF. In DNA form, the CDR3 reads TGCGCCAGCAGCTTGTCACTTGGTGGGGAGACCCAGTACTTC.

This clone showed up just a few times. This chain connects TRBV18 to TRBJ1-5; D uncertain. Trimming stripped 10 bases from V and 4 bases from J, with 14 bases between. Germline lookup yields CDR1 KGHSH and CDR2 LQKENI. The CDR3 loop spans 13 amino acids. For the CDR3, the DNA is TGTGCCACAGCTTCGGCCAAGAATCAGCCCCAGCATTTT. It encodes CATASAKNQPQHF.

On this clone: This sample also contains other DNA sequences that code for the same CDR3. The gene calls are TRBV7-2 and TRBJ1-1; the match to TRBD1 covers 8 bases. The CDR3 is 15 residues long. The V gene end was trimmed by 1 base and the J gene end by 1 base; junction bases not matched to a gene: 2. Looked up from germline, CDR1 is SGHTA and CDR2 is FQGNSA. The CDR3 sequence is CASSLGRGPNTEAFF. DNA for the CDR3: TGTGCCAGCAGCTTAGGCAGGGGGCCGAACACTGAAGCTTTCTTT.

The V and J genes are TRBV5-5 and TRBJ2-2; no definite D call. Per germline, CDR1 SGHKS and CDR2 YYEKEE (reference sequence). The CDR3 covers 16 residues. Trimming cost V 2 bases and J 0 bases, with 11 bases left between them. The CDR3 nucleotides read TGTGCCAGCAGCTTAGGTCGGCCCGCGAACACCGGGGAGCTGTTTTTT. It codes for CASSLGRPANTGELFF.

The rearrangement joins TRBV5-1 to TRBJ2-2; D gene unclear. The CDR3 has 13 residues. Looked up from germline, CDR1 is SGHRS and CDR2 is YFSETQ. V was clipped by 5 bases and J by 1 base, with 6 bases between them. The CDR3 DNA reads as TGCGCCAGCAGGGAGCGGAACACCGGGGAGCTGTTTTTT. This translates into CASRERNTGELFF.

CDR3 amino acids: CASSPVGVLDGYTF. DNA for the CDR3: TGTGCCAGCAGTCCCGTTGGGGTTCTGGATGGCTACACCTTC. This chain links TRBV6-6 with TRBJ1-2; no reliable D call. CDR1 and CDR2 from the germline V gene are MNHNY and SVGAGI (reference sequence). The CDR3 is 14 residues long. V was pared by 5 bases and J by 6 bases, with 16 bases between.

This rearrangement joins TRBV4-3 to TRBJ1-2; D gene uncertain. The CDR3 covers 14 residues. The ends were cut back, 5 bases at V and 8 bases at J, with 18 bases in the middle. Germline V gives CDR1 LGHNA, CDR2 YSLEER. DNA of the CDR3: TGCGCCAGCAGCTCTTCCCCCCCGCTCTCGGGCTACACCTTC. Protein sequence: CASSSSPPLSGYTF.

The chain has TRBV5-1 and TRBJ2-1; TRBD2 agrees at 7 bases. There are 16 residues in the CDR3. V lost 0 bases to trimming and J lost 2 bases; unmatched junction nucleotides: 5. Germline V gene data show CDR1 as SGHRS and CDR2 as YFSETQ. This CDR3 reads CASSLVFAGAYNEQFF. The CDR3 coding sequence is TGCGCCAGCAGCTTGGTATTTGCGGGGGCCTACAATGAGCAGTTCTTC.

The chain recombines TRBV5-6 with TRBJ1-4, with D uncertain. CDR3 length: 14 amino acids. Germline CDR1 is SGHDT and CDR2 is YYEEEE. V was pared by 1 base and J by 5 bases, with 9 bases between. CDR3 region: CASSLPLRNEKLFF. The CDR3, as DNA: TGTGCCAGCAGCTTGCCCCTTAGGAATGAAAAACTGTTTTTT.